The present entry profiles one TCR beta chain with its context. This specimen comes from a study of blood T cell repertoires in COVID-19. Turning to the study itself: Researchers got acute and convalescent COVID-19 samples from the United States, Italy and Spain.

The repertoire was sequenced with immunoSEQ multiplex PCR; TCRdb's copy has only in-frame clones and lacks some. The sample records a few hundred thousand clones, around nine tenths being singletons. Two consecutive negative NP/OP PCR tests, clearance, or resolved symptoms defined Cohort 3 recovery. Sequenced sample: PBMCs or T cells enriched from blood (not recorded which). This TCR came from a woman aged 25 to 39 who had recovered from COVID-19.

CDR3 protein: CASSERTGAHYGYTF. CDR3 DNA sequence: TGTGCCAGCAGTGAACGGACAGGGGCGCACTATGGCTACACCTTC. The chain has TRBV6-4 and TRBJ1-2; 9 bases fit TRBD1. After removal of 3 bases from V and 3 bases from J, the junction contained 5 bases not matched to a gene. CDR3 length: 15 residues. The germline V gene has CDR1 MRHNA and CDR2 SNTAGT.